These T cell receptor beta chains were read from a single sample in a study of PD-1 blockade in classical Hodgkin lymphoma. Libraries were prepared by immunoSEQ multiplex PCR; TCRdb keeps only in-frame clonotypes and omits some of them. The sample includes roughly 100,000 clones, approximately 89% of them seen just once. The input for sequencing was peripheral blood mononuclear cells (PBMCs), taken before the fourth cycle of nivolumab. The receptors were sampled from a human donor with classical Hodgkin lymphoma. Each CDR3 is given with its conserved first and last residue. D genes are given only for firm matches. The size field is filled for only some rows; it gives once, few, many or a size class.

d_gene,abundance,v_gene,j_gene,CDR3nt,CDR3aa
.,.,TRBV10-2,TRBJ1-2,TGCGCCAGCAGTGAGTCGGAGGGTGCCTATGGCTACACCTTC,CASSESEGAYGYTF
.,.,TRBV5-5,TRBJ1-1,TGTGCCAGCAGCTTGTCGACAGCGAACACTGAAGCTTTCTTT,CASSLSTANTEAFF
.,few,TRBV2,TRBJ1-3,TGTGCCAGCACCCGAATCGGGTCTGGAAACACCATATATTTT,CASTRIGSGNTIYF
TRBD1,.,TRBV18,TRBJ1-1,TGTGCCAGCTCACCGGGACAGACCATGAACACTGAAGCTTTCTTT,CASSPGQTMNTEAFF
.,.,TRBV18,TRBJ1-5,TGTGCCAGCTCACCGGACGGTGATCGCAATCAGCCCCAGCATTTT,CASSPDGDRNQPQHF
.,once,TRBV5-4,TRBJ2-3,TGTGCCAGCAGCCGAGGAGGGGGGACAGATACGCAGTATTTT,CASSRGGGTDTQYF
TRBD1,once,TRBV10-2,TRBJ1-5,TGCGCCACAAGGGGACGGAGACAGGGAAAAGCTCAGCCCCAGCATTTT,CATRGRRQGKAQPQHF
TRBD1,.,TRBV7-2,TRBJ1-3,TGTGCCAGCAGCACCGACAGGGCGGACACCATATATTTT,CASSTDRADTIYF
.,.,TRBV5-6,TRBJ1-3,TGTGCCAGCAGCTTGGTACAGGGTTGGGGAAACACCATATATTTT,CASSLVQGWGNTIYF
.,.,TRBV2,TRBJ2-5,TGTGCCAGCAGCGGAAACAGGGTTAGCCAGACCCAGTACTTC,CASSGNRVSQTQYF
.,.,TRBV10-3,TRBJ1-1,TGTGCCATCACCTCGGGACATACGAACACTGAAGCTTTCTTT,CAITSGHTNTEAFF
TRBD2,.,TRBV7-9,TRBJ2-3,TGTGCCAGCAGCAATACAGACCTGACTAGCGGGAACACAGATACGCAGTATTTT,CASSNTDLTSGNTDTQYF
TRBD1,.,TRBV2,TRBJ1-1,TGTGCCAGCAGCGCGGGACAGGGGCGGACTGAAGCTTTCTTT,CASSAGQGRTEAFF
.,.,TRBV28,TRBJ1-3,TGTGCCAGCAGTTTAGTAGGGTCTGGAAACACCATATATTTT,CASSLVGSGNTIYF
.,.,TRBV18,TRBJ1-4,TGTGCCAGCTCACCACCGAGCAGCAATGAAAAACTGTTTTTT,CASSPPSSNEKLFF
.,.,TRBV6-1,TRBJ1-2,TGTGCCAGCAGCCACACAGGGATCTATGGCTACACCTTC,CASSHTGIYGYTF
.,.,TRBV28,TRBJ2-3,TGTGCCAGCAGTTGGCTGTCCATTAACGCAGATACGCAGTATTTT,CASSWLSINADTQYF
.,once,TRBV6-5,TRBJ1-1,TGTGCCAGCAGTTACGGGGGGACTGAAGCTTTCTTT,CASSYGGTEAFF
.,.,TRBV6-1,TRBJ1-1,TGTGCCAGCAGTTCGGGCAGCAACACTGAAGCTTTCTTT,CASSSGSNTEAFF
TRBD2,.,TRBV2,TRBJ2-1,TGTGCCAGCGGGGGACTAGTCAATGAGCAGTTCTTC,CASGGLVNEQFF
.,.,TRBV30,TRBJ1-4,TGTGCCTGGAGTGTAATGGGAGTTTACGAAAAACTGTTTTTT,CAWSVMGVYEKLFF
.,.,TRBV11-2,TRBJ2-2,TGTGCCAGCAGCCAGGGGTCTTACGGGATCACCGGGGAGCTGTTTTTT,CASSQGSYGITGELFF
.,.,TRBV18,TRBJ1-4,TGTGCCAGCTCACCAAGGGCAACTAATGAAAAACTGTTTTTT,CASSPRATNEKLFF
TRBD2,.,TRBV2,TRBJ2-1,TGTGCCAGCAGTGGGGGACTAGCGCCCCGTGCCCAGTTCTTC,CASSGGLAPRAQFF
.,once,TRBV10-1,TRBJ2-3,TGCGCCAGCAGTGAGGTGGCGGACCCCACAGATACGCAGTATTTT,CASSEVADPTDTQYF
TRBD1,.,TRBV18,TRBJ1-5,TGTGCCAGCTCTTCGACAGGGGATCAGCCCCAGCATTTT,CASSSTGDQPQHF
TRBD2,.,TRBV27,TRBJ2-1,TGTGCCAGCAGTTTCACAGGGACTAGCGATCATCATGAGCAGTTCTTC,CASSFTGTSDHHEQFF
TRBD2,.,TRBV6-1,TRBJ2-5,TGTGCCAGCAGTGAATACCCCCCTATGGCGGGAGGGAGGCAAGAGACCCAGTACTTC,CASSEYPPMAGGRQETQYF
.,.,TRBV5-1,TRBJ1-3,TGCGCCAGCAGCTTGGACAGGGCCTCTGGAAACACCATATATTTT,CASSLDRASGNTIYF
TRBD2,.,TRBV4-3,TRBJ2-7,TGCGCCAGCAGCCCGGGACTAGCGGGGTCGATTTACGAGCAGTACTTC,CASSPGLAGSIYEQYF
.,.,TRBV27,TRBJ1-1,TGTGCCAGCACCCCATACGGGAATATGAACACTGAAGCTTTCTTT,CASTPYGNMNTEAFF
.,.,TRBV5-1,TRBJ1-4,TGCGCCAGCAGCTTGCCAACTAATGAAAAACTGTTTTTT,CASSLPTNEKLFF
.,.,TRBV30,TRBJ1-1,TGTGCCTGGGCCACAGTTGAAGCTTTCTTT,CAWATVEAFF
.,.,TRBV18,TRBJ2-2,TGTGCCAGCCATCTTGGGGGCGCGTACACCGGGGAGCTGTTTTTT,CASHLGGAYTGELFF
.,.,TRBV7-6,TRBJ2-1,TGTGCCAGCAGCTTAGGGACACGTAATGAGCAGTTCTTC,CASSLGTRNEQFF
TRBD1,once,TRBV19,TRBJ1-5,TGTGCCAGTAGTATAGTAGGACAGGTTCGCAATCAGCCCCAGCATTTT,CASSIVGQVRNQPQHF
TRBD1,.,TRBV19,TRBJ2-7,TGTGCCAGTAGCCCTGCAGGGGGCTACGAGCAGTACTTC,CASSPAGGYEQYF
TRBD1,.,TRBV7-8,TRBJ2-7,TGTGCCAGCAGCTTATCCCGGACAGGGTGGGTGACCTACGAGCAGTACTTC,CASSLSRTGWVTYEQYF
TRBD2,.,TRBV5-6,TRBJ2-5,TGTGCCAGCAGCCCGGGACTAGCTGATAGGTTGGGGGAGACCCAGTACTTC,CASSPGLADRLGETQYF
TRBD1,.,TRBV28,TRBJ1-5,TGTGCCAGCAGTTTTGACAGGGTTGGTCAGCCCCAGCATTTT,CASSFDRVGQPQHF
.,.,TRBV5-4,TRBJ2-7,TGTGCCAGCAGTTATAGCTCCTACGAGCAGTACTTC,CASSYSSYEQYF